The 25 T cell receptor beta chains given below trace back to one sample, sequenced in a study of tumor-infiltrating lymphocytes in primary liver carcinoma. The researchers produced TCR beta cDNA from 500 to 550 ng total RNA with a constant-region primer. What produced the TCR beta libraries was three nested multiplex PCR rounds using slightly modified ARM-PCR. The opening two PCR rounds, roughly 11 cycles each, paired TRBV1-TRBV30 forward primers with a C-beta reverse primer. TCRdb re-called the multiplex PCR reads with MiXCR, one entry per CDR3 protein. The table has around 100,000 distinct CDR3 sequences, about 70% seen once. Between roughly 17 and 31 mg of unsorted bulk tissue served as the source from which RNA and DNA were co-extracted. Sequencing used liver tumor tissue from sampling region 2. Subset given: tumor region T2, inferior pole. These receptors came from a woman in her sixties with primary liver carcinoma and hepatitis B virus infection.

Note on this clonotype: At one end, the junction sequence differs from germline, possibly due to a read error. The V call is TRBV11-2, the J call TRBJ2-3; possibly TRBD2 for D (5 bases). The V gene's germline CDR1 is SGHAT and CDR2 FQNNGV. The CDR3 is 14 residues long. In nucleotides, the CDR3 is TGTGCCAGCATCTTAGTTGGGAGCACAGATACACATTATTTT. Protein product: CASILVGSTDTHYF.

Worth noting for this clonotype: At one boundary the junction diverges from the germline segment, which might be a read error. V usage is TRBV5-5 and J usage is TRBJ2-2; D may be TRBD2 (5 bases). Germline CDR1 reads SGHKS; CDR2 reads YYEKEE (reference sequence). This CDR3 has 16 residues. The CDR3 DNA is TGTGCCAGCAGCCATTCGGGTGGCTCGAACACCGGGGAGCTGTCTTTT. It yields the protein CASSHSGGSNTGELSF.

Comments on this clonotype: The junction shows a germline mismatch at one end, possibly a read error. The chain combines TRBV6-1 with TRBJ1-2, with D tentatively TRBD1 (6 bases). The germline V gene encodes CDR1 MNHNS and CDR2 SASEGT. The CDR3 is 14 amino acids. The CDR3 DNA is TGTGCCAGCAGTGAAGCGCTTGGGGGCTATGTCTACACCTTC. As protein: CASSEALGGYVYTF.

Comments on this clonotype: One end of the junction does not line up with germline, which may come from a read error. The V and J genes are TRBV6-2 or TRBV6-3 and TRBJ2-1; tentative D call: TRBD1 (5 bases). The CDR3 covers 15 residues. The V gene's germline CDR1 is MNHEY and CDR2 SVGEGT. DNA for the CDR3: TGTGCCAGCAGTAAGGGGTTTTACATTTACAAAGAGCAGTTCTTC. Residues: CASSKGFYIYKEQFF.

Of note for this clonotype: This CDR3 is missing its conserved last phenylalanine or tryptophan, likely due to a read error. The chain uses TRBV28 and TRBJ2-3; D gene unclear. There are 15 residues in the CDR3. Germline assignment: CDR1 MDHEN and CDR2 SYDVKM. The chain's CDR3 is CAILGGVISTDTQYL. The CDR3 nucleotides read TGTGCTATCCTCGGCGGAGTAATTAGCACAGATACGCAGTATCTT.

A note on this clonotype: The junction shows a germline mismatch at one end, possibly a read error. The J gene is TRBJ2-1, the V gene TRBV5-1; 10 nucleotides agree with TRBD1. The CDR3 is 15 amino acids. Germline V gives CDR1 SGHRS, CDR2 YFSETQ. The CDR3 DNA sequence: TGCGTCAGCAGCTTGGGGACAGGGGTTTTCAGTGAGCAGTTCTTC. Translated: CVSSLGTGVFSEQFF.

Ten or more counts support this clonotype. V is TRBV7-9 and J is TRBJ1-2, with 8 bases fitting TRBD1. Unmatched junction bases numbered 6, after V lost 5 bases and J lost 7 bases. The CDR3 consists of 13 residues. Germline CDR1 is SEHNR and CDR2 is FQNEAQ (reference sequence). The CDR3, as DNA: TGTGCCAGCAGCCAGACAGGGGAGGGTGGCTACACCTTC. This codes for CASSQTGEGGYTF.

For this clonotype: The missing conserved phenylalanine or tryptophan at the end of this CDR3 makes a read error likely. The J gene is TRBJ1-5, the V gene TRBV6-6; no reliable D call. Germline lookup yields CDR1 MNHNY and CDR2 SVGAGI (reference sequence). The CDR3 is 15 residues long. In DNA form, the CDR3 reads TGTGTCAGTAGTTACTCAAGAGAAACCTATCAGCCCCAGCATATT. Its protein product is CVSSYSRETYQPQHI.

Points on this clonotype: Likely a read error: the CDR3 ends without its conserved phenylalanine or tryptophan. This chain connects TRBV11-2 to TRBJ2-5; D is perhaps TRBD1 or TRBD2 (6 bases each). The CDR3 is made up of 17 amino acids. Germline CDR1 reads SGHAT; CDR2 reads FQNNGV. Here the CDR3 DNA reads TGTGCTAGCAGCTCTGAAGGGGGTGCCTGGGGGGCAACGACCCAGTACTAC. Its protein product is CASSSEGGAWGATTQYY.

The chain combines TRBV28 with TRBJ2-7; D possibly corresponds to TRBD2 (6 bases). Per the germline V gene, CDR1 is MDHEN and CDR2 is SYDVKM. This CDR3 region has 13 residues. Trimming left V 8 bases short and J 0 bases short, with 11 bases between. Written as DNA, the CDR3 is TGTGCCAGCGGAGAGGAGGGCTCCTACGAGCAGTACTTC. It is translated as CASGEEGSYEQYF.

The chain combines TRBV19 with TRBJ1-1; D not certain. The length of the CDR3 is 15 residues. In germline, CDR1 is LNHDA, CDR2 SQIVND (reference sequence). Deletions cut 3 bases from V and 4 bases from J, with 15 bases between. The CDR3 nucleotides are TGTGCCAGTAGTATTGTTCCCGACGGAGCCACTGAAGCTTTCTTT. Translating gives CASSIVPDGATEAFF.

The V call is TRBV28, the J call TRBJ2-6; a weak D match, TRBD1 (5 bases). V dropped 2 bases and J dropped 0 bases, with 14 bases sitting between them. The length of the CDR3 is 18 residues. Germline values: CDR1 MDHEN, CDR2 SYDVKM. Written as DNA, the CDR3 is TGTGCCAGCAGTTTAGGCGCAGGGCGTTACTCTGGGGCCAACGTCCTGACTTTC. Translation gives CASSLGAGRYSGANVLTF.

To note about this clonotype: A junction boundary mismatches the germline segment, possibly from a read error. This rearrangement joins TRBV11-2 to TRBJ2-1; D remains ambiguous. The CDR3 is 15 amino acids. Germline CDR1 reads SGHAT; CDR2 reads FQNNGV. CDR3 sequence reads: CASSLVTRGYNGQFF. The CDR3 nucleotides are TGTGCCAGCAGCTTAGTGACTCGCGGTTACAATGGGCAGTTCTTC.

The sample holds one count of this clonotype. A single base separates this from a much larger clone, so it may be a read error. The rearrangement links TRBV5-1 to TRBJ2-7; D is uncertain. The CDR3 spans 13 residues. The V gene's germline CDR1 is SGHRS and CDR2 YFSETQ. The V end was cut by 4 bases, the J end by 1 base, with 9 bases between. The CDR3 sequence: CASSHRLSYEQYF. CDR3 bases: TGCGCCAGCAGCCACAGACTTTCCTACGAGCAGTACTTC.

About this clonotype: Given a much more abundant clone one base away, this may be a read error. The CDR3 nucleotides read TGTGCCAGCAGTGAATCATCTGATACGCAGTATTTT. It encodes CASSESSDTQYF. J is TRBJ2-3 and V is TRBV28; D not certain. Looked up from germline, CDR1 is MDHEN and CDR2 is SYDVKM. V lost 5 bases and J lost 6, with 9 bases in between. This CDR3 has 12 residues.

About this clonotype itself: One junction end does not reproduce the germline sequence, and a read error may be involved. J is TRBJ2-3 and V is TRBV6-6, with TRBD1 as a possible D gene (5 bases). The CDR3 totals 12 residues. Per germline, CDR1 MNHNY and CDR2 SVGAGI (reference sequence). The CDR3 is CARSLGTGTQYF. CDR3 sequence (DNA): TGTGCCAGAAGTTTGGGCACAGGTACGCAGTATTTT.

A word on this clonotype: Compared with germline, one end of the junction differs, possibly owing to a read error. V is TRBV6-6 and J is TRBJ2-2; D is possibly TRBD1 or TRBD2 (5 bases each). Germline V CDR1 and CDR2: MNHNY, SVGAGI (reference sequence). This CDR3 comprises 13 residues. The CDR3 here is CANRSSNTGELFF. The CDR3 region has the DNA TGTGCCAACAGGTCCTCGAACACCGGGGAGCTGTTCTTT.

The sample holds a few counts of this clonotype. V and J are TRBV28 and TRBJ1-1; maybe TRBD1 (5 bases). The length of the CDR3 is 13 residues. Per germline, CDR1 MDHEN and CDR2 SYDVKM. The V gene lost 6 bases and the J gene lost 5 bases, with 13 bases spanning the gap. Here the CDR3 reads CASRENGGTEAFF. Here the CDR3 DNA reads TGTGCCAGCAGAGAAAACGGGGGGACTGAAGCTTTCTTT.

With respect to this clonotype: One end of the junction is discordant with germline, which a read error may explain. The chain uses TRBV12-3 or TRBV12-4 and TRBJ2-2; D may be TRBD1 (6 bases). CDR3 length: 16 residues. The CDR3 spells CASRPRGGEYTEELFF. The CDR3 nucleotides are TGTGCCAGCAGGCCCCGAGGGGGAGAGTACACCGAGGAGCTGTTTTTT.

With respect to this clonotype: This likely comes from a read error, as the CDR3 has no conserved phenylalanine or tryptophan at its end. No DNA is shown, since the ends of the CDR3 on it are uncertain; the CDR3 is the one TCRdb lists. This CDR3 is CASRKGGTRGPDL. The V and J genes are TRBV28 and TRBJ2-4; TRBD1 reflects the table's D call only, with no check against the DNA. 13 amino acids form the CDR3, both terminal residues included. CDR1 and CDR2 (germline): MDHEN, SYDVKM.

About this clonotype: A much larger clone is a single base away; this may be a read error. CDR3 nucleotide sequence: TGCGCCAGCAGCTTGGAAGTCACAAAAGCCAAAGACATTCAGTACTTC. It encodes CASSLEVTKAKDIQYF. The chain uses TRBV5-1 and TRBJ2-4; D is uncertain. CDR1 and CDR2 (germline): SGHRS, YFSETQ. The CDR3 covers 16 residues. Full variable domain (rest looked up from reference TRBV5-1 and TRBJ2-4): KAGVTQTPRYLIKTRGQQVTLSCSPISGHRSVSWYQQTPGQGLQFLFEYFSETQRNKGNFPGRFSGRQFSNSRSEMNVSTLELGDSALYLCASSLEVTKAKDIQYFGAGTRLSVL.

The chain combines TRBV6-5 with TRBJ1-2, with a weak D call TRBD1 (5 bases). V lost 3 bases and J lost 7, with 18 bases in between. The CDR3 extends over 15 amino acids. Germline V gene lookup returns CDR1 MNHEY and CDR2 SVGAGI. The CDR3 here is CASSYQEGRVSGYTF. CDR3 DNA: TGTGCCAGCAGTTATCAAGAGGGGCGGGTCAGTGGCTACACCTTC.

As concerns this clonotype: The germline gene is not matched at one end of the junction; a read error may be the cause. The J gene is TRBJ2-7, the V gene TRBV28, with D maybe TRBD1 (6 bases). This CDR3 is built from 19 residues. Germline lookup yields CDR1 MDHEN and CDR2 SYDVKM. CDR3: CASRSQGSASWRRPYEHYF. Written as DNA, the CDR3 is TGTGCCAGCAGGTCTCAGGGGTCGGCTAGCTGGAGGCGCCCCTACGAGCACTACTTC.

V gene TRBV15 combines with J gene TRBJ1-5, with 9 bases identical to TRBD1. V shed 6 bases and J 4 bases; nucleotides not matched to a gene: 10. Germline V CDR1 and CDR2: LNHNV, YYDKDF (reference sequence). This CDR3 is built from 16 residues. The CDR3 sequence: CATRPDDRGLNQPQHF. The DNA for the CDR3 is TGTGCCACCAGGCCAGACGACAGGGGGTTAAATCAGCCCCAGCATTTT.

This chain links TRBV11-2 with TRBJ2-7, with D perhaps TRBD1 (5 bases). Germline-derived CDR1 and CDR2 are SGHAT and FQNNGV. V lost 2 bases, J lost 7 bases, and 15 bases lay in between. CDR3 length equals 14 residues. The CDR3 spells CASSLWGPSHEQYF. The CDR3, as DNA: TGTGCCAGCAGCTTATGGGGCCCGTCCCATGAGCAGTACTTC. Supplemented by reference TRBV11-2 and TRBJ2-7, the full variable domain reads EAGVAQSPRYKIIEKRQSVAFWCNPISGHATLYWYQQILGQGPKLLIQFQNNGVVDDSQLPKDRFSAERLKGVDSTLKIQPAKLEDSAVYLCASSLWGPSHEQYFGPGTRLTVT.